This TCR beta chain appears in the sequencing data of a study of blood T cells in healthy people across ages. Study-level findings and limits: Whereas aged donors had fewer naive CD4+ cells, long-lived donors had more of them and higher diversity.

The table lists this clonotype with a count of one. The antigen remains undetermined. Sample-barcoded 5' priming and a J-beta primer mix drove a second PCR of about 7 to 11 cycles. TCRdb re-derived calls from the 5' RACE reads in MiXCR, one entry per CDR3 protein. There are around 500,000 distinct CDR3 sequences in the sample; around half occur only once, and about 22% lies in the top ten. Samples each had at least 5.5 micrograms of total RNA extracted. The receptor comes from a man older than 75 in good health. Sequenced sample: blood.

CDR3 sequence (DNA): TGTGCCAGCAGCCAAGATGTATCTAGCGGAACGTCCTACGAGCAGTACTTC. Translated: CASSQDVSSGTSYEQYF. V usage is TRBV3-1 and J usage is TRBJ2-7, with 7 bases lining up with TRBD2. The CDR3 sequence is 17 residues long. The germline V gene has CDR1 LGHDT and CDR2 YNNKEL (reference sequence). The V gene end was trimmed by 0 bases and the J gene end by 1 base; junction bases not matched to a gene: 9.